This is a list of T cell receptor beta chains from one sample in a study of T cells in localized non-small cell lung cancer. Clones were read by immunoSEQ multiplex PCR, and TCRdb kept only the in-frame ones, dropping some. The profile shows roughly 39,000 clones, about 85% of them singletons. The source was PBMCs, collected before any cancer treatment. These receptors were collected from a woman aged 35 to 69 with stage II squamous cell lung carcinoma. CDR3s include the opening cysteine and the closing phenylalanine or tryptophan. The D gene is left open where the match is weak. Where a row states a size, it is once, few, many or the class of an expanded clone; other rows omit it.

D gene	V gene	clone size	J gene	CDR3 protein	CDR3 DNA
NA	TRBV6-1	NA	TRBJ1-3	CASSEVGINSGNTIYF	TGTGCCAGCAGTGAGGTTGGCATAAACTCTGGAAACACCATATATTTT
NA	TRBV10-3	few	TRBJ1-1	CAISAGTNTEAFF	TGTGCCATCAGTGCAGGGACTAACACTGAAGCTTTCTTT
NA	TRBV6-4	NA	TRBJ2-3	CASSSGTQADTQYF	TGTGCCAGCAGCTCCGGGACCCAAGCAGATACGCAGTATTTT
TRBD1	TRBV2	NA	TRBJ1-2	CASREGQGSDGYTF	TGTGCCAGCAGAGAAGGACAGGGGAGCGATGGCTACACCTTC
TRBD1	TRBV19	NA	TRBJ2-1	CASSRTGSTYNEQFF	TGTGCCAGTAGCAGGACAGGTAGTACCTACAATGAGCAGTTCTTC
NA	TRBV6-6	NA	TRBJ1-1	CASSLPGGVAEAFF	TGTGCCAGCAGTCTACCAGGCGGGGTCGCTGAAGCTTTCTTT
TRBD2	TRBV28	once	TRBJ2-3	CASKPNLLAGDGTQYF	TGTGCCAGCAAACCCAACCTTCTAGCGGGAGACGGTACGCAGTATTTT
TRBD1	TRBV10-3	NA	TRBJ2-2	CAITRGQGQTGELFF	TGTGCCATCACAAGAGGACAGGGACAGACCGGGGAGCTGTTTTTT
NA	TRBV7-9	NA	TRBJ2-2	CASSPPQGSGELFF	TGTGCCAGCAGCCCACCTCAGGGGTCCGGGGAGCTGTTTTTT
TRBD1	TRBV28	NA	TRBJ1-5	CASNRGGAGNQPQHF	TGTGCCAGCAATAGAGGGGGCGCGGGAAATCAGCCCCAGCATTTT
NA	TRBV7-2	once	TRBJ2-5	CASSQTRDGQLDF	TGTGCCAGCAGCCAGACTAGAGATGGACAATTAGACTTC
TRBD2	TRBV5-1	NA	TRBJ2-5	CASSLNSGGGFVETQYF	TGCGCCAGCAGCTTAAATAGCGGGGGGGGCTTTGTGGAGACCCAGTACTTC
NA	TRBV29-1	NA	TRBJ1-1	CSARENYDTEAFF	TGCAGCGCCCGTGAAAACTACGACACTGAAGCTTTCTTT
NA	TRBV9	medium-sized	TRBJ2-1	CASSVGDSGTYNEQFF	TGTGCCAGCAGCGTAGGAGATAGCGGAACCTACAATGAGCAGTTCTTC
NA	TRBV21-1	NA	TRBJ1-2	CASNPGTGGHYYGYTF	TGTGCCAGCAACCCCGGGACAGGGGGCCACTACTATGGCTACACCTTC
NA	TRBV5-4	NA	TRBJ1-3	CASSLAGVGNTIYF	TGTGCCAGCAGCTTGGCCGGCGTCGGAAACACCATATATTTT
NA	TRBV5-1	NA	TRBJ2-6	CASSPDPLGANVLTF	TGCGCCAGCAGCCCTGACCCACTGGGGGCCAACGTCCTGACTTTC
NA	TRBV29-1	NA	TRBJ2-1	CSATGSSYNEQFF	TGCAGCGCTACAGGTAGCTCCTACAATGAGCAGTTCTTC
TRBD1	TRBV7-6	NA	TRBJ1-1	CASSVGQGITEAFF	TGTGCCAGCAGCGTGGGACAGGGGATAACTGAAGCTTTCTTT
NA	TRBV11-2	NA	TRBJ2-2	CASSLDWAANTGELFF	TGTGCCAGCAGCTTAGATTGGGCAGCAAACACCGGGGAGCTGTTTTTT
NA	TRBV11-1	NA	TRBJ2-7	CASSTPGHSLYEQYF	TGTGCCAGCAGCACCCCGGGACACTCCCTCTACGAGCAGTACTTC
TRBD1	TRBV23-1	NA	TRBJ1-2	CASSQSFDRGRADGYTF	TGCGCCAGCAGTCAATCGTTCGACAGGGGGCGTGCGGATGGCTACACCTTC
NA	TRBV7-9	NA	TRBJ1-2	CASSPRTEGGYTF	TGTGCCAGCAGCCCGCGGACGGAGGGGGGCTACACCTTC
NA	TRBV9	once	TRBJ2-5	CASSPRQEPRETQYF	TGTGCCAGCAGCCCTAGACAGGAGCCAAGGGAGACCCAGTACTTC
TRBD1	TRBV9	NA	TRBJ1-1	CASSDPGGGRGTEAFF	TGTGCCAGCAGCGACCCAGGGGGCGGAAGGGGCACTGAAGCTTTCTTT
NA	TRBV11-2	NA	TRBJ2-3	CASSLPPGTSTDTQYF	TGTGCCAGCAGCCTCCCCCCGGGAACTAGCACAGATACGCAGTATTTT
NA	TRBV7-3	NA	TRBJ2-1	CASSLSGANNEQFF	TGTGCCAGCAGCTTAAGCGGAGCTAACAATGAGCAGTTCTTC
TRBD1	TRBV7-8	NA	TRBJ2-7	CASSSWTGTYEQYF	TGTGCCAGCAGCTCCTGGACAGGGACCTACGAGCAGTACTTC
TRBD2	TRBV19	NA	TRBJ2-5	CASRADFRGRETQYF	TGTGCCAGTAGAGCGGATTTCCGCGGGAGGGAAACCCAGTACTTC
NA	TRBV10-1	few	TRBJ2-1	CASRRGWGGRSTSAGTYNEQFF	TGCGCCAGCAGGAGGGGCTGGGGTGGGAGGTCCACTTCGGCGGGGACTTACAATGAGCAGTTCTTC
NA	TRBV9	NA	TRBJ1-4	CASSVTATNEKLFF	TGTGCCAGCAGCGTAACGGCAACTAATGAAAAACTGTTTTTT
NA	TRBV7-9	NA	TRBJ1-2	CASSSTSYGYTF	TGTGCCAGCAGCTCCACAAGCTATGGCTACACCTTC
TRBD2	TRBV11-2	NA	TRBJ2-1	CASKTSGPYNEQFF	TGTGCCAGCAAGACTAGCGGACCTTACAATGAGCAGTTCTTC
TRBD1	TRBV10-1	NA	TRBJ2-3	CASSGQGAYTQYF	TGCGCCAGCAGTGGACAGGGGGCTTATACGCAGTATTTT
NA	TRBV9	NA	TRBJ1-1	CASSSGPALNTEAFF	TGTGCCAGCAGCTCAGGCCCGGCCTTGAACACTGAAGCTTTCTTT
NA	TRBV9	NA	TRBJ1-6	CASSLSNSPLHF	TGTGCCAGCAGCCTATCAAATTCACCCCTCCACTTT
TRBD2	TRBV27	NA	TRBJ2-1	CASGQAGVSLYNEQFF	TGTGCCAGCGGGCAAGCGGGGGTTAGCCTCTACAATGAGCAGTTCTTC
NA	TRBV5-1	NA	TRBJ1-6	CASSMGVISSSYNSPLHF	TGCGCCAGCAGCATGGGGGTCATCTCGAGCTCCTATAATTCACCCCTCCACTTT
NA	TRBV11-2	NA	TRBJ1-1	CASSPRRMAEAFF	TGTGCCAGCAGCCCTCGCCGAATGGCTGAAGCTTTCTTT
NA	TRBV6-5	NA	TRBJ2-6	CASSSGSGANVLTF	TGTGCCAGCAGTTCCGGCTCTGGGGCCAACGTCCTGACTTTC
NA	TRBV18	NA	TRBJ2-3	CASSLRDITDTQYF	TGTGCCAGCTCACTCCGGGACATCACAGATACGCAGTATTTT
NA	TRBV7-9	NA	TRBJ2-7	CASSLVNGATYEQYF	TGTGCCAGCAGCTTAGTCAACGGAGCTACCTACGAGCAGTACTTC
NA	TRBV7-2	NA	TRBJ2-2	CASSLVTGNTGELFF	TGTGCCAGCAGCTTAGTGACAGGGAACACCGGGGAGCTGTTTTTT
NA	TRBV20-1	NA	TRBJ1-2	CSAKWEGYTF	TGCAGTGCCAAATGGGAGGGCTACACCTTC
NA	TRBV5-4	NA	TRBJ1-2	CASHKGGGDTNYGYTF	TGTGCCAGCCACAAAGGTGGGGGAGATACCAACTATGGCTACACCTTC
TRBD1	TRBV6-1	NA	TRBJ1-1	CASEQGYATEAFF	TGTGCCAGCGAACAGGGGTACGCCACTGAAGCTTTCTTT
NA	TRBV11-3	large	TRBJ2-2	CASSSTLSRELFF	TGTGCCAGCAGCTCGACACTTTCCCGGGAGCTGTTTTTT
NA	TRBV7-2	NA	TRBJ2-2	CASSLVGTEVSGELFF	TGTGCCAGCAGCTTAGTCGGCACCGAGGTGTCCGGGGAGCTGTTTTTT
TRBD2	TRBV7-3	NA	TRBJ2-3	CASTPSGRAGDTQYF	TGTGCCAGCACCCCGAGCGGGAGGGCCGGAGATACGCAGTATTTT
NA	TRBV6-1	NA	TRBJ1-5	CASSDLRGQPQHF	TGTGCCAGCTCCGACCTGCGGGGTCAGCCCCAGCATTTT
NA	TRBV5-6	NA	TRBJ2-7	CASSLERTYEQYF	TGTGCCAGCAGCTTGGAACGGACCTACGAGCAGTACTTC
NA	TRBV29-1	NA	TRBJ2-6	CSVRFSGANVLTF	TGCAGCGTTAGGTTCTCTGGGGCCAACGTCCTGACTTTC
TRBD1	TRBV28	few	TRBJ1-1	CASRPTDRGYEAFF	TGTGCCAGCAGACCTACGGACAGGGGGTATGAAGCTTTCTTT
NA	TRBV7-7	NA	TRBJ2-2	CASSLGEGGGELFF	TGTGCTAGCAGCTTAGGAGAGGGCGGCGGGGAGCTGTTTTTT
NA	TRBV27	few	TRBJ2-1	CASSPRGLVSYNEQFF	TGTGCCAGCAGTCCCCGGGGCCTCGTTTCCTACAATGAGCAGTTCTTC
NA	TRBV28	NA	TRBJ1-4	CASSSYRTTNEKLFF	TGTGCCAGCAGTTCCTACAGAACAACTAATGAAAAACTGTTTTTT
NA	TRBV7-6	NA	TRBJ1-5	CASSPRLGDQPQHF	TGTGCCAGCAGCCCACGACTGGGAGATCAGCCCCAGCATTTT
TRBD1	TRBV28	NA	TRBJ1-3	CASRLIQGSGNTIYF	TGTGCCAGCAGACTCATACAGGGGTCTGGAAACACCATATATTTT
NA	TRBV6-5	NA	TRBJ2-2	CASSPGLRTGELFF	TGTGCCAGCAGCCCCGGACTGCGCACCGGGGAGCTGTTTTTT
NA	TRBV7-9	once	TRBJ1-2	CASSIGDGYTF	TGTGCCAGCAGCATCGGTGATGGCTACACCTTC